This is a list of T cell receptor beta chains from one sample in a study of identical twins. Each CDR3 protein gets one entry after TCRdb re-called the 5' RACE reads with MiXCR. The sample has 640,000 or so distinct CDR3 sequences, roughly 6% seen once; the top ten hold around 1.9%. Material for sequencing was naive T cells sorted from blood. These receptors all stem from a man between 18 and 29 years old in good health. The CDR3 runs from the conserved cysteine through the conserved F or W. A D gene is named only where the DNA matches it firmly. Some rows mark clone size as missing; the rest say once, few, many or name a class of expanded clone.

>TRBV18|TRBJ2-2|NA|many
CASSPRERANTGELFF
TGTGCCAGCTCACCAAGGGAGCGAGCGAACACCGGGGAGCTGTTTTTT
>TRBV28|TRBJ2-1|NA|many
CASSSETEQQFF
TGTGCCAGCAGTTCGGAAACCGAGCAGCAGTTCTTC
>TRBV29-1|TRBJ2-1|NA|many
CSVTTMSGALQYEQFF
TGCAGCGTCACAACAATGTCTGGGGCCCTACAGTATGAGCAGTTCTTC
>TRBV6-5|TRBJ2-7|NA|few
CASSYVHGSYEQYF
TGTGCCAGCAGTTACGTCCACGGATCCTACGAGCAGTACTTC
>TRBV20-1|TRBJ2-1|NA|many
CSGGGLASYNEQFF
TGCAGTGGAGGTGGCCTAGCTTCCTACAATGAGCAGTTCTTC
>TRBV5-1|TRBJ2-5|NA|many
CASSPTATQETQYF
TGCGCCAGCAGCCCAACGGCGACACAAGAGACCCAGTACTTC
>TRBV12-3/TRBV12-4|TRBJ1-2|NA|many
CASSSPDSYGYTF
TGTGCCAGCAGTTCGCCGGACAGCTATGGCTACACCTTC
>TRBV29-1|TRBJ2-5|NA|once
CSVFGRVQETQYF
TGCAGCGTTTTCGGAAGGGTCCAAGAGACCCAGTACTTC
>TRBV5-1|TRBJ1-1|NA|many
CASSLEGGIGVSNTEAFF
TGCGCCAGCAGCTTGGAGGGGGGGATAGGGGTTTCGAACACTGAAGCTTTCTTT
>TRBV7-2|TRBJ2-4|TRBD1|many
CASSLDRKNIQYF
TGTGCCAGCAGCTTGGACAGGAAAAACATTCAGTACTTC
>TRBV5-6|TRBJ1-6|NA|NA
CASSLGQSSPLHF
TGTGCCAGCAGCTTGGGACAGTCTTCACCCCTCCACTTT
>TRBV11-2|TRBJ2-2|NA|NA
CASSRSRTGELFF
TGTGCCAGCAGCCGGAGTCGGACCGGGGAGCTGTTTTTT
>TRBV6-2/TRBV6-3|TRBJ2-1|TRBD2|few
CASSPRERGYNEQFF
TGTGCCAGCAGCCCCCGAGAGCGGGGATACAATGAGCAGTTCTTC
>TRBV12-1|TRBJ2-1|NA|few
CASSFSQYNEQFF
TGTGCCAGCAGCTTTTCCCAGTACAATGAGCAGTTCTTC
>TRBV11-2|TRBJ1-5|NA|many
CASSLEPGHLGNQPQHF
TGTGCCAGCAGCTTAGAACCGGGACACCTCGGCAATCAGCCCCAGCATTTT
>TRBV28|TRBJ2-6|NA|NA
CASRMRQSDSSGANVLTF
TGTGCCAGCAGGATGAGACAGAGTGATAGCTCTGGGGCCAACGTCCTGACTTTC
>TRBV20-1|TRBJ1-3|NA|few
CSAREYPRQSSGNTIYF
TGCAGTGCTAGAGAGTACCCTCGGCAAAGCTCTGGAAACACCATATATTTT
>TRBV7-9|TRBJ2-3|NA|NA
CASSLLGLPSTDTQYF
TGTGCCAGCAGCTTACTGGGACTGCCTAGCACAGATACGCAGTATTTT
>TRBV9|TRBJ2-5|NA|few
CASSVAGRLSETQYF
TGTGCCAGCAGCGTGGCGGGACGGTTATCGGAGACCCAGTACTTC
>TRBV28|TRBJ2-1|TRBD2|many
CASSTTRSTSGSLDEQFF
TGTGCCAGCAGTACAACCCGTTCGACTAGCGGGAGTCTGGATGAGCAGTTCTTC